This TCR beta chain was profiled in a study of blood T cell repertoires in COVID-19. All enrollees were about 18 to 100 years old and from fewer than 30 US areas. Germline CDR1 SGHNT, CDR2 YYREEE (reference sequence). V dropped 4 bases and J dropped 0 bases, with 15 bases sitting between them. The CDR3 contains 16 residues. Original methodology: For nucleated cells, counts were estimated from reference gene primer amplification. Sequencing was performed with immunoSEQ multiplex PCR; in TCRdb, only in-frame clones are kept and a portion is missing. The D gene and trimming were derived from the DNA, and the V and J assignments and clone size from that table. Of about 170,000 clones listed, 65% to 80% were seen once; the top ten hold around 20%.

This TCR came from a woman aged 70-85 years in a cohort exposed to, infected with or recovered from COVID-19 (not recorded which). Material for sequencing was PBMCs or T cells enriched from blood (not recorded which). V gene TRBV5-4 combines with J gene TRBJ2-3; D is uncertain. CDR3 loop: CASSLRVEKSTDTQYF. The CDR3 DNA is TGTGCCAGCAGCCTACGGGTCGAGAAAAGCACAGATACGCAGTATTTT.